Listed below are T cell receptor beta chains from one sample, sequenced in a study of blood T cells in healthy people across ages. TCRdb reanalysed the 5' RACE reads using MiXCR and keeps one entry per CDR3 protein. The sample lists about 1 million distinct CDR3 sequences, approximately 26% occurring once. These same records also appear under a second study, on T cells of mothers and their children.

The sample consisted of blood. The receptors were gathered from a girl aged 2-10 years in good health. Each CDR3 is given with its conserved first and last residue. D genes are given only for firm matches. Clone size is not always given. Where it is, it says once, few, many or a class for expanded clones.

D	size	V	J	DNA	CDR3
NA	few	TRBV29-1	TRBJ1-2	TGCAGCTTTGAGGGTTTCTATGGCTACACCTTC	CSFEGFYGYTF
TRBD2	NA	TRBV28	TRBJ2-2	TGTGCCAGCAGTCTGGCGGGAGTTTCCGGGGAGCTGTTTTTT	CASSLAGVSGELFF
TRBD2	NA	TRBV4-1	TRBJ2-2	TGCGCCAGCAGCCACGGACTAGCGGCGAACACCGGGGAGCTGTTTTTT	CASSHGLAANTGELFF
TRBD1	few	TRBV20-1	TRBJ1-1	TGCAGTGCCCATCAGGGGGCCGTCACTGAAGCTTTCTTT	CSAHQGAVTEAFF
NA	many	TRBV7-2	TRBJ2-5	TGTGCCAGCAGCTTATCGGGGAGCGTAGAGACCCAGTACTTC	CASSLSGSVETQYF
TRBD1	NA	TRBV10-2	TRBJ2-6	TGCGCCAGCAGAGGGGGCGCACCCGGGGCCAACGTCCTGACTTTC	CASRGGAPGANVLTF
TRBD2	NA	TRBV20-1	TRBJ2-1	TGCAGTGCTAGAGATTCCCTAGCGGGAGTGTTCGATGAGCAGTTCTTC	CSARDSLAGVFDEQFF
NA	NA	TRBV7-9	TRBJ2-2	TGTGCCAGCAGCTTCCGGGAAACGAACACCGGGGAGCTGTTTTTT	CASSFRETNTGELFF
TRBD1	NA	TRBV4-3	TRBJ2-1	TGCGCCAGCAGCCATAACCGGGACAGGGTTAATGAGCAGTTCTTC	CASSHNRDRVNEQFF
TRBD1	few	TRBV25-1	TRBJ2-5	TGTGCCAGCAGTGATACTCACAGGGGCCAAGAGACCCAGTACTTC	CASSDTHRGQETQYF
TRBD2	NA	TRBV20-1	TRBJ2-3	TGCAGTGCTGGGACTAGCGGGCCAGATACGCAGTATTTT	CSAGTSGPDTQYF
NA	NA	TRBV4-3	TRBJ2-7	TGCGCCAGCAGCCAGAGAGTAGGTTCGTGGGGGTCCTCTTACGAGCAGTACTTC	CASSQRVGSWGSSYEQYF
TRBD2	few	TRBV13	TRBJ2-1	TGTGCCAGCAGCTATGGGGGGGGGACCGCGGATGAGCAGTTCTTC	CASSYGGGTADEQFF
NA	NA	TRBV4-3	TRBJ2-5	TGCGCCAGCAGCCAAGATCTGAATAATCAAGAGACCCAGTACTTC	CASSQDLNNQETQYF
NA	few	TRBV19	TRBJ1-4	TGTGCCAGTAGTATTCCGACCGGCAGAGGAAAACTGTTTTTT	CASSIPTGRGKLFF
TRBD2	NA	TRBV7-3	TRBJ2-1	TGTGCCAGCAGCACCGCCCATGCGGGGGGCTTAGGGGATGAGCAGTTCTTC	CASSTAHAGGLGDEQFF
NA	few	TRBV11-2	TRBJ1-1	TGTGCCAGCAGCTTAGGGGTAGGGTGGGAGGACACTGAAGCTTTCTTT	CASSLGVGWEDTEAFF
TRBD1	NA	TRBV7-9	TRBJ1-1	TGTGCCAGCAGTTCCCATTTACGCACCGGGACAGGGAACACTGAAGCTTTCTTT	CASSSHLRTGTGNTEAFF
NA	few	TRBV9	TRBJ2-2	TGTGCCAGCAGCGCCGGCCCGGGACGGAACACCGGGGAGCTGTTTTTT	CASSAGPGRNTGELFF
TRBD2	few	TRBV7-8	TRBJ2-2	TGTGCCAGCAGCTTCCTAGCGGGAGGGAGTACCGGGGAGCTGTTTTTT	CASSFLAGGSTGELFF
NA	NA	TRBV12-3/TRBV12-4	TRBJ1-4	TGTGCCAGCAGGCCCGACTCTGAAAAACTGTTTTTT	CASRPDSEKLFF
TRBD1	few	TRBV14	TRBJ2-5	TGTGCCAGCAGCCAAGTTGACAGGGAAAGGGTGAGCGACCAGTACTTC	CASSQVDRERVSDQYF
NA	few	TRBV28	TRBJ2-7	TGTGCCAGCAGTTTCCCAGGGAAAGGGGGAGAGCAGTACTTC	CASSFPGKGGEQYF
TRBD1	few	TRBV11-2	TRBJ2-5	TGTGCCAGCAGCGGCGGACAGGGGGCTGAAGAGACTCAGTACTTC	CASSGGQGAEETQYF
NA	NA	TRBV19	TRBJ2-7	TGTGCCAGTAGTATTACAATGGAGGGGCCTACCTACGAGCAGTACTTC	CASSITMEGPTYEQYF
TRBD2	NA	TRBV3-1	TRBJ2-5	TGTGCCAGCAGCCAACAGCGGCTAGCGGGAAGGGGAGAGACCCGGTACTTC	CASSQQRLAGRGETRYF
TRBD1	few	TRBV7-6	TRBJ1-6	TGTGCCAGCAGCTCAGGACAGGTGGATTCACCCCTCCACTTT	CASSSGQVDSPLHF
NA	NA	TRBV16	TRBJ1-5	TGTGCCAGCAGCCATACGGCAGCCCGGGGTCAGCCCCAGCATTTT	CASSHTAARGQPQHF
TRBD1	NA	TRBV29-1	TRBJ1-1	TGCAGCGTTGAGACAGGGGCTGGCGCTTTCTTT	CSVETGAGAFF
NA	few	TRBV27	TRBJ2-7	TGTGCCAGCATGTGGACAGGTGGGAGGGAACAGTACTTC	CASMWTGGREQYF
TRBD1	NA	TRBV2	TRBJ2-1	TGTGCCAGCAGTGATCCTAAAGGACAGGGGGTGTTTAGCTCCTACAATGAGCAGTTCTTC	CASSDPKGQGVFSSYNEQFF
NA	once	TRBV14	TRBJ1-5	TGTGCCAGCAGCCAAGATACCTATCAGCCCCAGCATTTT	CASSQDTYQPQHF
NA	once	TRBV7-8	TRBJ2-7	TGTGCCAGCAGCTTACGCGGCGGGGCTTTCTACGAGCAGTACTTC	CASSLRGGAFYEQYF
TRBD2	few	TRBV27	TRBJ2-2	TGTGCCAGCAGTTCCCACCTAGCGGGAGCTGACACCGGGGAGCTGTTTTTT	CASSSHLAGADTGELFF
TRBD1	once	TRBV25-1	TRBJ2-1	TGTGCCAGCAATGAACAGGGGTATGAGCAGTTCTTC	CASNEQGYEQFF
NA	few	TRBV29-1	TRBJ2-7	TGCAGCGTTGACGGACAGAGCTACGAGCAGTACTTC	CSVDGQSYEQYF
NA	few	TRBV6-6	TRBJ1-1	TGTGCCAGCAGGCTCAGACACCCCGAGCGGGCTTTCTTT	CASRLRHPERAFF
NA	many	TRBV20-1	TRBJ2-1	TGCAGTGCTAGAGGCTTTGAGGGGCTGTACAATGAGCAGTTCTTC	CSARGFEGLYNEQFF
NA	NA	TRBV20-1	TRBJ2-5	TGCAGTGCAGGGAAAGAGACCCAGTACTTC	CSAGKETQYF
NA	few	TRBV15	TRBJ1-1	TGTGCCACCAGCAGAGACCGGACGGGTTATGGTGAAGCTTTCTTT	CATSRDRTGYGEAFF
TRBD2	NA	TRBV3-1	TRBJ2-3	TGTGCCAGCAGCCGAGCGGGGTACACAGATACGCAGTATTTT	CASSRAGYTDTQYF
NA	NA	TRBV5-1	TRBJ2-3	TGCGCCAGCAGCTTGGGGGCATCCATCACAGATACGCGGTATTTT	CASSLGASITDTRYF
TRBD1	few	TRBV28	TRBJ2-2	TGTGCCAGCACTCGTTCAGGGGGCGAATACACCGGGGAGCTGTTTTTT	CASTRSGGEYTGELFF
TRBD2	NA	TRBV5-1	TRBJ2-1	TGCGCCAGCAGCTTGGATCCAGCGGGGGTCTACAATGAGCAGTTCTTC	CASSLDPAGVYNEQFF
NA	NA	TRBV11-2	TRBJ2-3	TGTGCCAGCAGCCTCCCATCCGGCGGGGGCCCAGATACGCAGTATTTT	CASSLPSGGGPDTQYF
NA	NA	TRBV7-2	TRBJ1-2	TGTGCCAGCAGCTTAGCTAGGGGTTCTGGCTACACCTTC	CASSLARGSGYTF
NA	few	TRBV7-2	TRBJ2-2	TGTGCCAGCAGCTTGAAACGTGAGGACACCGGGGAGCTGTTTTTT	CASSLKREDTGELFF
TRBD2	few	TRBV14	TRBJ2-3	TGTGCCAGCAGCCAATCCCACCTAGCGGGAGTAAGGCCAGATACGCAGTATTTT	CASSQSHLAGVRPDTQYF
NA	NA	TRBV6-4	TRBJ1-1	TGTGCCAGCAGCGCTTTTGCGAACACTGAAGCTTTCTTT	CASSAFANTEAFF
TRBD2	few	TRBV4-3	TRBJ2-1	TGCGCCAGCAGCCAAGGAAGGCTAGCGGGGGGGATTAACAATGAGCAGTTCTTC	CASSQGRLAGGINNEQFF
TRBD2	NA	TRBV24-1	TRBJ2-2	TGTGCCACCAGTGATTTGCCTAGCGGGAGTCTGGGGACCGGGGAGCTGTTTTTT	CATSDLPSGSLGTGELFF
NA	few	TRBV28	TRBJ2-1	TGTGCCAGCAGTTTGAGACCCGACAATGAGCAGTTCTTC	CASSLRPDNEQFF
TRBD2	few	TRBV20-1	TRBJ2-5	TGCAGTGCTAGAGGGGCTAGCGGCAACCAAGAGACCCAGTACTTC	CSARGASGNQETQYF
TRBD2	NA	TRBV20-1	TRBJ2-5	TGCAGTGCTAGAGATGGAGGGGGACGGGAGGGCCCCAAAGAGACCCAGTACTTC	CSARDGGGREGPKETQYF
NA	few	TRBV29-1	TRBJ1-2	TGCAGCGTTCGGACAAGTAACTATGGCTACACCTTC	CSVRTSNYGYTF